This T cell receptor (beta chain) was retrieved from a study of long-term antiretroviral therapy in people with HIV. Study observations and caveats: Blood collection from about 2003 to 2018 possibly occurred under older ART regimens.

Trimming removed 5 bases from V and 6 bases from J; junction bases left unmatched: 8. CDR3 size: 15 residues. Germline assignment: CDR1 LNHDA and CDR2 SQIVND (reference sequence). Comments on this clone: Its matching antigen is unknown.

They ran version v3.0 of the immunoSEQ assay at survey level. The data were produced by immunoSEQ multiplex PCR, yet TCRdb's version contains in-frame clones alone and is incomplete. The sample has some 30,000 clones, 87% seen once. This TCR was recovered from a man aged 18-30 years with HIV. The rearrangement uses TRBV19 and TRBJ2-1; 9 nucleotides line up with TRBD2. The specimen comprised unsorted PBMCs, sampled 1.1 years after starting antiretroviral therapy. The CDR3 region has the DNA TGTGCCAGTAGTTCAGCTAGCGGGGCCTTCAATGAGCAGTTCTTC. Translated, it gives CASSSASGAFNEQFF.